This T cell receptor beta chain comes out of a study of cytomegalovirus exposure and HLA in healthy donors. General study points: Rarity held for most TCR sequences, but there were some public TCRs that occurred in many donors. A list of roughly 160 TCR beta chains associated with cytomegalovirus was given. Later analysis showed most CMV-associated TCR beta chains appearing HLA-restricted.

Regarding this clone: Its antigen is still unknown.

This PCR relied on a set of 60 Vbeta primers and 13 Jbeta primers. Only in-frame clones appear in the TCRdb table, and some are missing; sequencing was by immunoSEQ multiplex PCR. The repertoire holds about 200,000 clones, with roughly 80% as singletons. Germline V gene sequence: CDR1 SGHTS, CDR2 YDEGEE. CDR3 length equals 15 residues. The V gene end was trimmed by 0 bases and the J gene end by 3 bases; junction bases not matched to a gene: 2. The genes are TRBV5-8 and TRBJ1-5; 8 bases match TRBD1. Sequencing was carried out using PBMCs. The receptor comes from a male donor in good health and CMV-seropositive. The DNA for the CDR3 is TGTGCCAGCAGCTTGGGGGACAGGTCCAATCAGCCCCAGCATTTT. Translating it yields CASSLGDRSNQPQHF. Combining the CDR3 with reference TRBV5-8 and TRBJ1-5 gives the whole variable domain EAGVTQSPTHLIKTRGQQATLRCSPISGHTSVYWYQQALGLGLQFLLWYDEGEERNRGNFPPRFSGRQFPNYSSELNVNALELEDSALYLCASSLGDRSNQPQHFGDGTRLSIL.